These 11 T cell receptor beta chains originate from one sample sequenced in a study of T cells expressing NK-cell markers. TCRdb reprocessed the 5' RACE reads and keeps a single row for each CDR3 protein, giving no DNA. Here the sample table reports roughly 170,000 distinct CDR3 sequences. Sequencing used blood T cells: a sorted CD56 or NKG2C T cell subset, CD4+ or CD8+ T cells, or bulk PBMC T cells (not recorded which). All receptors derive from a woman between 18 and 70 years old in good health.

CDR3 residues: CASSLPTLDTQYF. This chain uses TRBV18 with TRBJ2-3. Germline V gives CDR1 KGHSH, CDR2 LQKENI. This CDR3 region has 13 residues.

The chain carries TRBV7-2 and TRBJ1-5. CDR3 length: 12 amino acids. Germline V gene sequence: CDR1 SGHTA, CDR2 FQGNSA. The CDR3 loop reads CASSLAGGPQHF.

The chain couples TRBV7-9 to TRBJ2-1; no DNA is available, so the TRBD2 call from TCRdb remains unchecked. The CDR3 runs to 14 residues. Germline-derived CDR1 and CDR2 are SEHNR and FQNEAQ (reference sequence). The CDR3 sequence: CASNAGTSGSRVFF.

The chain recombines TRBV6-5 with TRBJ2-1. Looked up from germline, CDR1 is MNHEY and CDR2 is SVGAGI. The CDR3 length is 13 residues. The CDR3: CASSYSIRSEQFF.

This sequence joins TRBV20-1 and TRBJ2-1. The CDR3 consists of 14 residues. Looked up from germline, CDR1 is DFQATT and CDR2 is SNEGSKA (reference sequence). This chain's CDR3 is CSARVISSYNEQFF.

This CDR3 is CATSDRQSRGTDTQYF. The chain recombines TRBV24-1 with TRBJ2-3; TCRdb outputs TRBD1, but without DNA this stays unchecked. Germline V gene lookup returns CDR1 KGHDR and CDR2 SFDVKD. CDR3 length: 16 residues.

V and J are TRBV3-1 and TRBJ2-6; the TRBD1 assignment by TCRdb is unverifiable without DNA. Germline CDR1 is LGHDT and CDR2 is YNNKEL (reference sequence). The CDR3 sequence is 18 residues long. CDR3 amino acids: CASSHSGQGLSGANVLTF.

This rearrangement joins TRBV5-1 to TRBJ1-3; without DNA, the TCRdb call of TRBD1 cannot be checked. This CDR3 is 17 amino acids long. Per the germline V gene, CDR1 is SGHRS and CDR2 is YFSETQ. The CDR3 sequence: CASSSGQGASFGNTIYF. The full variable domain, its missing parts supplied by reference TRBV5-1 and TRBJ1-3, is KAGVTQTPRYLIKTRGQQVTLSCSPISGHRSVSWYQQTPGQGLQFLFEYFSETQRNKGNFPGRFSGRQFSNSRSEMNVSTLELGDSALYLCASSSGQGASFGNTIYFGEGSWLTVV.

The chain employs TRBV20-1 and TRBJ2-3; TCRdb's D call, TRBD2, is unchecked because there is no DNA. The length of the CDR3 is 14 residues. Germline CDR1 is DFQATT and CDR2 is SNEGSKA (reference sequence). The chain's CDR3 is CSAISGRVADTQYF.

This chain connects TRBV11-2 to TRBJ2-1. This CDR3 is built from 14 residues. Germline CDR1 reads SGHAT; CDR2 reads FQNNGV. The CDR3: CASSPLLSRNEQFF.

This chain joins TRBV5-1 and TRBJ2-1. The germline gives CDR1 SGHRS, CDR2 YFSETQ. This CDR3 comprises 13 residues. CDR3 region: CASRESPYNEQLF.